What follows are 17 T cell receptor beta chains derived from one specimen sequenced in a study of blood T cell repertoires in COVID-19. Using immunoSEQ multiplex PCR, the repertoire was profiled, and TCRdb retains in-frame clones only, with some absent. This table holds about 210,000 clones, roughly 86% found once. Sequencing was done on a sample of peripheral blood. These receptors were obtained from a woman in her forties or fifties with active or convalescent COVID-19.

The chain has TRBV24-1 and TRBJ2-7; 7 positions match TRBD1. This CDR3 region has 13 residues. Germline lookup yields CDR1 KGHDR and CDR2 SFDVKD. The ends lost 4 bases at V and 6 bases at J; junction bases unmatched: 5. The CDR3: CATSDGQAPEQYF. Written as DNA, the CDR3 is TGTGCCACCAGTGACGGACAGGCCCCCGAGCAGTACTTC.

This clone was seen ten or more times. Within the sample, other DNA sequences also encode this same CDR3. The CDR3 DNA reads as TGTGCCAGCGGGGGGGATGGCAATCAGCCCCAGCATTTT. It encodes CASGGDGNQPQHF. V usage is TRBV27 and J usage is TRBJ1-5; tentative D call: TRBD1 (5 bases). Germline V gives CDR1 MNHEY, CDR2 SMNVEV (reference sequence). Deletions cut 8 bases from V and 2 bases from J, with 10 bases between. This CDR3 contains 13 residues.

The rearrangement links TRBV5-1 to TRBJ2-7; D gene unclear. From germline, CDR1 is SGHRS and CDR2 YFSETQ. Trimming removed 0 bases at V and 0 bases at J, with 13 bases between. This CDR3 is 16 amino acids long. The CDR3 DNA reads as TGCGCCAGCAGCTTGGATTGGTCTTCGAGCTCCTACGAGCAGTACTTC. Translation: CASSLDWSSSSYEQYF.

This chain joins TRBV6-1 and TRBJ1-6; D not resolved. CDR3 length equals 17 residues. The germline V gene has CDR1 MNHNS and CDR2 SASEGT. Deletions cut 1 base from V and 0 bases from J, with 10 bases between. The CDR3, as DNA: TGTGCCAGCAGTGAAGTGGTCAGAATCTCCTATAATTCACCCCTCCACTTT. Its translation is CASSEVVRISYNSPLHF.

This clone was detected once. This sequence joins TRBV5-1 and TRBJ2-2, with a weak D call TRBD2 (6 bases). Germline V lookup: CDR1 SGHRS, CDR2 YFSETQ. CDR3 size: 15 residues. Trimming removed 4 bases from V and 6 bases from J, with 16 bases in between. CDR3 in amino acids: CASSPGGIYAGELFF. CDR3 nucleotides: TGCGCCAGCAGCCCCGGAGGGATTTATGCCGGGGAGCTGTTTTTT.

This chain links TRBV10-1 with TRBJ2-1; tentative D call: TRBD1 (6 bases). The CDR3 extends over 15 amino acids. V lost 2 bases to trimming and J lost 6 bases, with 14 bases between them. Germline lookup yields CDR1 WNHNN and CDR2 SYGVQD (reference sequence). The DNA for the CDR3 is TGCGCCAGCAGTGAGGGACAGCTAGCCGCCAATGAGCAGTTCTTC. This codes for CASSEGQLAANEQFF.

The genes are TRBV10-2 and TRBJ1-1; D remains ambiguous. Germline CDR1 and CDR2: WSHSY and SAAADI. Trimming pared 1 base from V and 5 bases from J, leaving 11 bases between. The CDR3 is 14 amino acids. CDR3 bases: TGCGCCAGCAGTGAGTGGAGAGTGGTGACTGAAGCTTTCTTT. It specifies CASSEWRVVTEAFF.

J is TRBJ1-2 and V is TRBV9, with 8 positions matching TRBD1. Germline V gives CDR1 SGDLS, CDR2 YYNGEE. With 4 bases clipped from V and 4 bases from J, the junction kept 9 bases outside the gene matches. CDR3 size: 15 residues. The CDR3 loop reads CASSKTGGLVYGYTF. The CDR3 DNA sequence: TGTGCCAGCAGCAAAACAGGGGGTTTAGTCTATGGCTACACCTTC.

The chain combines TRBV16 with TRBJ1-1; 7 bases are shared with TRBD1. The CDR3 length is 13 residues. Germline V gene lookup returns CDR1 KGHSY and CDR2 FQNENV. V lost 4 bases, J lost 1 base, and 0 bases stayed unmatched. CDR3 in amino acids: CASSRQGNTEAFF. Here the CDR3 DNA reads TGTGCCAGCAGCCGACAGGGGAACACTGAAGCTTTCTTT.

The chain employs TRBV4-1 and TRBJ1-3; 12 bases map to TRBD1. Germline V lookup: CDR1 MGHRA, CDR2 YSYEKL. With V trimmed by 2 bases and J by 2 bases, 10 bases remained unmatched. The CDR3 contains 19 residues. CDR3: CASSQLEQGQGATGNTIYF. DNA for the CDR3: TGCGCCAGCAGCCAACTCGAGCAGGGACAGGGGGCGACTGGAAACACCATATATTTT.

The chain carries TRBV6-2 or TRBV6-3 and TRBJ2-1; D may be TRBD1 (6 bases). V lost 5 bases, J lost 3 bases, and 8 bases lay in between. Germline V gene lookup returns CDR1 MNHEY and CDR2 SVGEGT. The CDR3 is made up of 13 amino acids. The CDR3 DNA follows: TGTGCCAGCAGTACGGACAGCTACAATGAGCAGTTCTTC. It is translated as CASSTDSYNEQFF.

This chain links TRBV19 with TRBJ1-4, with 7 bases matching TRBD1. J gave up 8 bases and V 6 bases, and 9 bases lay outside the gene matches. There are 14 residues in the CDR3. The germline V gene encodes CDR1 LNHDA and CDR2 SQIVND (reference sequence). CDR3 in amino acids: CASSLQGKGEKLFF. The CDR3 DNA follows: TGTGCCAGTAGCCTACAGGGGAAAGGAGAAAAACTGTTTTTT.

The chain is built from TRBV5-1 and TRBJ1-1; D remains unclear. Trimming cost V 0 bases and J 8 bases, with 5 bases left between them. Germline lookup yields CDR1 SGHRS and CDR2 YFSETQ. The CDR3 sequence is 11 residues long. CDR3 bases: TGCGCCAGCAGCTTGGAACGGGAAGCTTTCTTT. It encodes CASSLEREAFF.

This clone appeared a few times. The chain is built from TRBV6-5 and TRBJ1-5; a possible D gene is TRBD1 (6 bases). The germline CDR1 and CDR2 sequences are MNHEY and SVGAGI. Trimming left V 0 bases short and J 2 bases short, with 8 bases between. The CDR3 runs 15 residues. The CDR3 DNA follows: TGTGCCAGCAGTTACTCGTCAGGGGGCAATCAGCCCCAGCATTTT. Translated, it gives CASSYSSGGNQPQHF.

This chain links TRBV25-1 with TRBJ2-7; 9 bases are shared with TRBD2. The J segment lost 2 bases and the V segment lost 2 bases, leaving 4 bases of the junction unmatched. The CDR3 is 15 amino acids. Germline V gene lookup returns CDR1 MGHDK and CDR2 SYGVNS. The CDR3 sequence: CASSEGGGATYEQYV. CDR3 DNA sequence: TGTGCCAGCAGTGAAGGCGGGGGGGCTACCTACGAGCAGTACGTC.

This clone showed up many times. The chain employs TRBV2 and TRBJ1-1; D might be TRBD1 (6 bases). The germline V gene encodes CDR1 SNHLY and CDR2 FYNNEI. V was cut by 6 bases and J by 3 bases, with 14 bases left in between. The CDR3 loop spans 14 amino acids. The CDR3, as DNA: TGTGCCAGCAGGACCTCCGGACAGCACACTGAAGCTTTCTTT. It translates to CASRTSGQHTEAFF.

The chain joins TRBV24-1 to TRBJ2-2; D might be TRBD1 (6 bases). The V gene lost 7 bases and the J gene lost 4 bases, with 9 bases spanning the gap. The CDR3 has 13 amino acids. Germline CDR1 reads KGHDR; CDR2 reads SFDVKD. CDR3 protein: CATRDRSTGELFF. The CDR3 coding sequence is TGTGCCACCAGAGACAGGAGCACCGGGGAGCTGTTTTTT.